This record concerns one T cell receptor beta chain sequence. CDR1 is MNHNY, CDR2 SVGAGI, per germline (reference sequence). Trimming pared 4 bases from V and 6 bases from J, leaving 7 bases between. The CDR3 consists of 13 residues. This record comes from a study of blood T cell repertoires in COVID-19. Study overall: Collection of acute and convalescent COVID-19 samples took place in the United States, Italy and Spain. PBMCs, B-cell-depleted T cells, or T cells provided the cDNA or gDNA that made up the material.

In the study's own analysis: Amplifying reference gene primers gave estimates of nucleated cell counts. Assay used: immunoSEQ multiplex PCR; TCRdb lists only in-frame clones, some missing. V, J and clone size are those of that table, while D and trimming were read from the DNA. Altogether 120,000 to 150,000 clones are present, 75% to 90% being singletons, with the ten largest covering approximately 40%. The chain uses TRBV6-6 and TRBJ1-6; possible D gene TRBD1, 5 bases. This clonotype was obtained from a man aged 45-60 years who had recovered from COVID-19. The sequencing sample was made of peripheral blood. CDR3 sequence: CASSSGGNSPLHF. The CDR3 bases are TGTGCCAGCAGTTCGGGGGGTAATTCACCCCTCCACTTT.